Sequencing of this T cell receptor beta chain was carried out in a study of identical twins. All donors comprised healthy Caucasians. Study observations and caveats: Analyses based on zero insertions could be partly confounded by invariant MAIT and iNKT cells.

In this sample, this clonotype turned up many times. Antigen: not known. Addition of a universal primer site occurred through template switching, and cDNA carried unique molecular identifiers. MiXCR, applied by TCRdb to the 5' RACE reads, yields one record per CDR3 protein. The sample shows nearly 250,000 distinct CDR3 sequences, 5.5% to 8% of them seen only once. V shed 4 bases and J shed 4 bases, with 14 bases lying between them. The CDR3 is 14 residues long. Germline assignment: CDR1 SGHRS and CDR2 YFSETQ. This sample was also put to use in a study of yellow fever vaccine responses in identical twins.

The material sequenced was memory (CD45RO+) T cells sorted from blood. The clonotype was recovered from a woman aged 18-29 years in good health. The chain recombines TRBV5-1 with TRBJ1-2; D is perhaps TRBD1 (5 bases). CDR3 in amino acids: CASSEIQVGYGYTF. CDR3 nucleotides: TGCGCCAGCAGCGAAATACAGGTCGGCTATGGCTACACCTTC.